Listed below are T cell receptor beta chains from one sample, sequenced in a study of blood T cell repertoires in COVID-19. TCRdb's table, derived via immunoSEQ multiplex PCR, lists solely in-frame clones and lacks some. Of more than 250,000 clones listed, around nine tenths are singletons. The sample comprised PBMCs or T cells enriched from blood (not recorded which). Source of these receptors: a middle-aged woman who had recovered from COVID-19. Each CDR3 is given without its conserved first and last residue. Each record gives: V gene, J gene, CDR3 protein.

v_call: TRBV28; j_call: TRBJ2-7; cdr3_aa: ASRSGAYEQY
v_call: TRBV27; j_call: TRBJ2-1; cdr3_aa: ASSKWGREVNEQF
v_call: TRBV5-1; j_call: TRBJ2-5; cdr3_aa: ASSKNVPGPQETQY
v_call: TRBV28; j_call: TRBJ1-5; cdr3_aa: ASTGTFTPGTNQPQH
v_call: TRBV6-5; j_call: TRBJ1-2; cdr3_aa: ASSSEGTGWAT
v_call: TRBV27; j_call: TRBJ1-2; cdr3_aa: ASSPQGSTVGYT
v_call: TRBV6-5; j_call: TRBJ1-2; cdr3_aa: ASTKDRAYGYT
v_call: TRBV28; j_call: TRBJ2-1; cdr3_aa: ASKGSGRAYNEQF
v_call: TRBV28; j_call: TRBJ2-7; cdr3_aa: ASSSDPGLANEQY
v_call: TRBV7-9; j_call: TRBJ1-1; cdr3_aa: ASSPPVGRTEAF
v_call: TRBV6-2/TRBV6-3; j_call: TRBJ1-1; cdr3_aa: ASSTWRGRTEAF
v_call: TRBV19; j_call: TRBJ2-7; cdr3_aa: ASSIISQAVGYEQY
v_call: TRBV28; j_call: TRBJ1-5; cdr3_aa: ASSPLRGGGQPQH
v_call: TRBV7-9; j_call: TRBJ2-3; cdr3_aa: ASSRHTGLRELPADTQY
v_call: TRBV2; j_call: TRBJ2-7; cdr3_aa: ASNPSGNEQY
v_call: TRBV5-1; j_call: TRBJ1-2; cdr3_aa: ASKKGGAYGYT
v_call: TRBV7-8; j_call: TRBJ1-1; cdr3_aa: ASSTPGGYTEAF
v_call: TRBV7-2; j_call: TRBJ1-1; cdr3_aa: ASSTHQKNTEAF
v_call: TRBV5-8; j_call: TRBJ2-7; cdr3_aa: ASSITGFHEQY
v_call: TRBV30; j_call: TRBJ1-6; cdr3_aa: AWSRQGVSPLH
v_call: TRBV28; j_call: TRBJ2-7; cdr3_aa: ASSLRSGGYEQY
v_call: TRBV5-6; j_call: TRBJ1-1; cdr3_aa: ASSPSRAKIEAF
v_call: TRBV7-8; j_call: TRBJ1-5; cdr3_aa: ASSQGTAHSNQPQH
v_call: TRBV21-1; j_call: TRBJ2-1; cdr3_aa: ASSKALGTGPSYNEQF
v_call: TRBV11-1; j_call: TRBJ2-5; cdr3_aa: ASSFGNLGGQETQY
v_call: TRBV5-1; j_call: TRBJ2-5; cdr3_aa: ASSSGAREETQY
v_call: TRBV28; j_call: TRBJ2-1; cdr3_aa: AAIGTNYNEQF